This T cell receptor (beta chain) is drawn from a study of shared clonotypes between healthy human individuals. The study's findings and limits: Larger estimated richness was generally recorded for naive subsets relative to memory subsets. At large depth, rarefaction still showed sorted-subset sequencing to be incomplete.

The study drew all its donors from Caucasian adults living in Nashville, Tennessee. Comments on this clone: Its target is unknown.

From germline, CDR1 is SGHDN and CDR2 FVKESK. V lost 2 bases, J lost 3 bases, and 14 bases lay in between. This CDR3 comprises 16 residues. The material for each subset, its genomic DNA, was split evenly across several immunoSEQ plates. Using immunoSEQ multiplex PCR, the repertoire was profiled, and TCRdb retains in-frame clones only, with some absent. The table lists some 1,600,000 clones, 95% to 99% of them singletons, with about 0.45% in the top ten. Sequencing input: naive CD4+ T cells sorted from blood. As for subset: CD45RA+ positively selected. The chain has TRBV14 and TRBJ2-1, with D possibly called TRBD1 or TRBD2 (5 bases each). The source of this sequence is a man aged 25 to 40 in good health. CDR3 in amino acids: CASSQFQRTLYNEQFF. CDR3 nucleotides: TGTGCCAGCAGCCAATTTCAGCGGACACTCTACAATGAGCAGTTCTTC. The full variable domain, its missing parts supplied by reference TRBV14 and TRBJ2-1, is EAGVTQFPSHSVIEKGQTVTLRCDPISGHDNLYWYRRVMGKEIKFLLHFVKESKQDESGMPNNRFLAERTGGTYSTLKVQPAELEDSGVYFCASSQFQRTLYNEQFFGPGTRLTVL.